The TCR beta chain under discussion was sequenced for a study of cytomegalovirus exposure and HLA in healthy donors. Overall study results and limits: Most sequenced TCRs were rare (though some public TCRs occurred in many donors).

There are a few counts of this clone. Its specificity is not known. Whereas donors were nominally healthy upon sampling, unrecorded immune exposures were probable. Germline V gene sequence: CDR1 MNHEY, CDR2 SVGAGI. This CDR3 is built from 11 residues. V lost 2 bases and J 8 bases, leaving 6 bases between the germline ends. The PCR employed 60 Vbeta primers together with 13 Jbeta primers. Clones were sequenced by immunoSEQ multiplex PCR, and TCRdb holds only the in-frame ones, with some missing. The data hold 100,000 to 150,000 clones, with approximately 81% observed a single time. The clonotype comes from a young man in good health and CMV-seronegative. Input material: PBMCs. The rearrangement uses TRBV6-5 and TRBJ1-1, with D possibly being TRBD1 (5 bases). DNA of the CDR3: TGTGCCAGCAGTTACACAGGAGAAGCTTTCTTT. Translated, it gives CASSYTGEAFF.